These T cell receptor beta chains were read from a single sample in a study of blood T cell repertoires in COVID-19. Here immunoSEQ multiplex PCR was the method, and the copy in TCRdb shows in-frame clones only, minus some. Of roughly 250,000 clones in the sample, 75% to 85% were seen once. Input material: peripheral blood. These receptors were collected from a woman between 55 and 75 years old with active or convalescent COVID-19. The CDR3 runs from the conserved cysteine through the conserved F or W. The D gene is left open where the match is weak. Rows may omit the clone size; those that give it use once, few, many or a size class.

V,D,size,J,DNA,CDR3
TRBV19,.,.,TRBJ1-6,TGTGCCAGTACCCACTGGGACGGAGGGTCACCCCTCCACTTT,CASTHWDGGSPLHF
TRBV28,.,.,TRBJ1-2,TGTGCCAGCATCCCCGGCGGGCAGGGACTTGGCTACACCTTC,CASIPGGQGLGYTF
TRBV12-1,.,.,TRBJ2-1,TGTGCCAGCAGCGGGACTTGCGTTTTCTTC,CASSGTCVFF
TRBV12-3/TRBV12-4,.,.,TRBJ1-2,TGTGCCAGCAGTTTGGCCCTGTCCTATGGCTACACCTTC,CASSLALSYGYTF
TRBV3-1/TRBV3-2,.,.,TRBJ2-7,TGTGCCAGCAGCCAAAGGGCAGGGCCAAGGGAGCAGTACTTC,CASSQRAGPREQYF
TRBV18,.,.,TRBJ1-1,TGTGCCAGCTCACCATCAGTTGGCACTGAAGCTTTCTTT,CASSPSVGTEAFF
TRBV19,TRBD1,.,TRBJ1-5,TGTGCCAGTAGTTCGAGAGGGGGCTTTGAGGGGGCAGGACAGCCCCAGCATTTT,CASSSRGGFEGAGQPQHF
TRBV28,TRBD1,once,TRBJ2-7,TGTGCCAGCAGGTCCGGACAGGGGCCTTCCTACGAGCAGTACTTC,CASRSGQGPSYEQYF
TRBV6-1,TRBD1,.,TRBJ1-2,TGTGCCAGCAGTGACCCAATTTGGACAGGGGGCTTTGATGGCTACACCTTC,CASSDPIWTGGFDGYTF
TRBV12-3/TRBV12-4,.,.,TRBJ1-2,TGTGCCAGCAGGGAACAGGGTAACTATGGCTACACCTTC,CASREQGNYGYTF
TRBV9,TRBD1,.,TRBJ2-1,TGTGCCAGCAGCCTCAGCTCCGGGACAGGGTACAATGAGCAGTTCTTC,CASSLSSGTGYNEQFF
TRBV5-4,.,.,TRBJ1-2,TGTGCCAGCAGCTTGAATAAACTGAGCTACACCTTC,CASSLNKLSYTF
TRBV7-9,TRBD2,once,TRBJ2-7,TGTGCCAGCAGCCCTCTAGCGGGGGCCTCCTACGAGCAGTACTTC,CASSPLAGASYEQYF
TRBV7-6,TRBD2,.,TRBJ2-1,TGTGCCAGCAGCTTAAATAGCGGGGGGCAGGATGAGCAGTTCTTC,CASSLNSGGQDEQFF
TRBV2,TRBD1,few,TRBJ1-2,TGTGCCAGCAGTGTGTTAAAAGCCCGAACAGGGGGCGGCGGCTACACCTTC,CASSVLKARTGGGGYTF
TRBV11-2,TRBD2,few,TRBJ2-6,TGTGCCAGCAGCTTAGCGGGGGGTAGTAGGGCCAACGTCCTGACTTTC,CASSLAGGSRANVLTF
TRBV5-4,.,.,TRBJ2-2,TGTGCCAGCAGCCCATACATAGCCGGCACCGGGGAGCTGTTTTTT,CASSPYIAGTGELFF
TRBV3-1/TRBV3-2,TRBD1,few,TRBJ2-1,TGTGCCAGCAGCCGAGACACTACAGGGGCCAATGAGCAGTTCTTC,CASSRDTTGANEQFF
TRBV6-2/TRBV6-3,.,.,TRBJ1-5,TGTGCCAGCAGTTATCGGGGAATCGGGCGCAATCAGCCCCAGCATTTT,CASSYRGIGRNQPQHF
TRBV15,.,.,TRBJ2-3,TGTGCCACCAGCAGAGATATAGCTACCATAGATACGCAGTATTTT,CATSRDIATIDTQYF
TRBV2,.,.,TRBJ2-3,TGTGCCAGCAGGCCCCCCGGGGGGCCGATCACAGATACGCAGTATTTT,CASRPPGGPITDTQYF
TRBV4-3,TRBD2,.,TRBJ2-3,TGCGCCAGCAGCCAAGATACAGCGGGGGGTCCCACAGATACGCAGTATTTT,CASSQDTAGGPTDTQYF
TRBV19,.,.,TRBJ1-4,TGTGCCAGTAGTATAGTGATGAGGACTGCAACTAATGAAAAACTGTTTTTT,CASSIVMRTATNEKLFF
TRBV5-1,.,.,TRBJ2-1,TGCGCCAGCAGCTTCCCGGTCAGGGGGGTTTATACGAATGAGCAGTTCTTC,CASSFPVRGVYTNEQFF
TRBV3-1/TRBV3-2,.,once,TRBJ2-7,TGTGCCAGCAGCCAAGATGGGACTGGAGAGCAGTACTTC,CASSQDGTGEQYF
TRBV4-1,.,.,TRBJ2-5,TGCGCCAGCAGCCGAGAGGGACTGGGCAACAAAGAGACCCAGTACTTC,CASSREGLGNKETQYF
TRBV18,.,.,TRBJ1-1,TGTGCCAGCTCACCATTACGGTCTAACAAGGGGATGAACACTGAAGCTTTCTTT,CASSPLRSNKGMNTEAFF
TRBV5-1,.,few,TRBJ1-1,TGCGCCAGCAGCTTGTCCCCCGCCAGCCTGGAGACTGAAGCTTTCTTT,CASSLSPASLETEAFF
TRBV25-1,.,.,TRBJ1-2,TGTGCCAGCAGTGGGGCACGCAATGGCTACACCTTC,CASSGARNGYTF
TRBV7-8,.,.,TRBJ1-1,TGTGCCAGCAGCCGACTAGGGGGTTTGAACACTGAAGCTTTCTTT,CASSRLGGLNTEAFF
TRBV19,.,.,TRBJ1-5,TGTGCCAGTAGTCACCCGACGCGGGGCAATCAGCCCCAGCATTTT,CASSHPTRGNQPQHF
TRBV6-5,TRBD2,.,TRBJ2-2,TGTGCCAGCAGGCGGGGGGTATCGAACACCGGGGAGCTGTTTTTT,CASRRGVSNTGELFF
TRBV7-9,.,.,TRBJ2-2,TGTGCCAGCAGCCCACAGGGTACCGGGGAGCTGTTTTTT,CASSPQGTGELFF
TRBV30,TRBD2,.,TRBJ2-1,TGTGCCTGGGGTAATGCGGGGGGGCTTGGCTCCTACAATGAGCAGTTCTTC,CAWGNAGGLGSYNEQFF
TRBV30,.,.,TRBJ1-5,TGTGCCTGGAGTAGACAGGAGGATTGGCCCCAGCATTTT,CAWSRQEDWPQHF
TRBV25-1,TRBD1,.,TRBJ2-4,TGTGCCAGCAGTTCCGGGACAGGAGGAAACATTCAGTACTTC,CASSSGTGGNIQYF
TRBV11-2,.,.,TRBJ1-6,TGTGCCAGCAGCTTCTGGGGGCGAGGAAATTCACCCCTCCACTTT,CASSFWGRGNSPLHF
TRBV7-8,TRBD1,.,TRBJ2-7,TGTGCCAGCAGCTCTAGAGTGGCAGGGGGCCGCTACGAGCAGTACTTC,CASSSRVAGGRYEQYF
TRBV6-5,.,.,TRBJ2-7,TGTGCCAGCAGTTACATACAGACCTACGAGCAGTACTTC,CASSYIQTYEQYF
TRBV10-3,.,.,TRBJ1-2,TGTGCCATCAGTGGCCACGGGGAGGGGGACTATGGCTACACCTTC,CAISGHGEGDYGYTF
TRBV7-9,.,.,TRBJ2-7,TGTGCCAGCAGCTTACCCGTGGCAACCGAGCAGTACTTC,CASSLPVATEQYF
TRBV19,.,.,TRBJ1-2,TGTGCCAGTAGCGGACAGACATTCTATGGCTACACCTTC,CASSGQTFYGYTF